This T cell receptor (beta chain) is from a study of blood T cell repertoires in COVID-19. Study at large: COVID-19 samples, acute and convalescent, were from the United States, Italy and Spain. PBMCs, B-cell-depleted T cells, or T cells provided the cDNA or gDNA that made up the material.

Original data processing: Amplification from reference gene primers served as the basis for estimated nucleated cell counts. Sequenced by immunoSEQ multiplex PCR; TCRdb stores in-frame clones only, minus some. From that table come the V and J calls and clone size; the DNA was used to work out D and trimming. The sample includes roughly 170,000 clones, about 86% of them seen just once. Source material: peripheral blood. The source of this sequence is a woman younger than 30 who had recovered from COVID-19.

The CDR3 DNA reads as TGTGCCAGCAGCTACGGGACAGGGAATACTGAAGCTTTCTTT. Amino acids: CASSYGTGNTEAFF. The V call is TRBV5-6, the J call TRBJ1-1; 9 bases fit TRBD1. Germline CDR1 is SGHDT and CDR2 is YYEEEE. V gave up 3 bases and J gave up 5 bases; unmatched junction bases: 5. This CDR3 contains 14 residues.